One and the same sample provided the 24 T cell receptor beta chains below, sequenced in a study of blood T cell repertoires in COVID-19. Method: immunoSEQ multiplex PCR; TCRdb's copy keeps in-frame clones and lacks some. The sample holds roughly 250,000 clones; 88% are singletons and the top ten take around 0.98%. Sample: peripheral blood. Receptors were obtained from a woman aged 40 to 50 who had recovered from COVID-19.

This chain joins TRBV25-1 and TRBJ2-7; 9 nucleotides agree with TRBD2. With V trimmed by 2 bases and J by 4 bases, 6 bases remained unmatched. The CDR3 length is 15 residues. Germline-derived CDR1 and CDR2 are MGHDK and SYGVNS. CDR3 DNA: TGTGCCAGCAGTGAAGGAGCGGGGGGCCGGTACGAGCAGTACTTC. It is translated as CASSEGAGGRYEQYF.

The chain links TRBV7-2 to TRBJ2-7; 8 bases match TRBD1. J was trimmed by 6 bases and V by 1 base; bases with no gene match: 5. CDR1 is SGHTA, CDR2 FQGNSA, per germline. The CDR3 totals 14 residues. As DNA, the CDR3 is TGTGCCAGCAGCTTAGTGGGCGGACAGGGCGAGCAGTACTTC. Translating gives CASSLVGGQGEQYF.

The chain uses TRBV5-3 and TRBJ2-3; 12 nucleotides line up with TRBD2. TRBV5-3 qualifies as an ORF whose function is uncertain. The CDR3 spans 15 residues. Trimming took 2 bases from V and 4 from J; bases not matched to a gene: 2. Here the CDR3 reads CARSFGTSGSDTQYF. The CDR3 nucleotides are TGTGCCAGAAGCTTCGGGACTAGCGGGTCAGATACGCAGTATTTT.

This chain uses TRBV19 with TRBJ1-5, with TRBD1 matching 7 bases. The CDR3 is 16 amino acids. Germline V gene lookup returns CDR1 LNHDA and CDR2 SQIVND (reference sequence). Trimming cost V 4 bases and J 3 bases; bases outside gene matches: 9. CDR3 sequence: CASSTQGTVTNQPQHF. The CDR3 bases are TGTGCCAGTAGTACCCAGGGGACAGTGACCAATCAGCCCCAGCATTTT. Together with reference TRBV19 and TRBJ1-5, the CDR3 gives the full variable domain: DGGITQSPKYLFRKEGQNVTLSCEQNLNHDAMYWYRQDPGQGLRLIYYSQIVNDFQKGDIAEGYSVSREKKESFPLTVTSAQKNPTAFYLCASSTQGTVTNQPQHFGDGTRLSIL.

The chain joins TRBV7-8 to TRBJ2-7; TRBD1 or TRBD2 may be the D gene (6 bases each). This CDR3 region has 16 residues. The ends were cut back, 5 bases at V and 3 bases at J, with 20 bases in the middle. Germline CDR1 SGHVS, CDR2 FQNEAQ. CDR3 in amino acids: CASSVGGQAKVYEQYF. CDR3 in DNA: TGTGCCAGCAGCGTAGGGGGGCAGGCTAAGGTCTACGAGCAGTACTTC. Full variable domain (missing parts from reference TRBV7-8 and TRBJ2-7): GAGVSQSPRYKVAKRGQDVALRCDPISGHVSLFWYQQALGQGPEFLTYFQNEAQLDKSGLPSDRFFAERPEGSVSTLKIQRTQQEDSAVYLCASSVGGQAKVYEQYFGPGTRLTVT.

V is TRBV5-4 and J is TRBJ1-1; a weak D match, TRBD1 (6 bases). The CDR3 is made up of 15 amino acids. The V and J ends lost 4 bases and 2 bases respectively, with 15 bases between them. Germline CDR1 and CDR2: SGHNT and YYREEE (reference sequence). CDR3 residues: CASSPQTGVNTEAFF. CDR3 nucleotides: TGTGCCAGCAGCCCTCAGACAGGAGTTAACACTGAAGCTTTCTTT.

This rearrangement joins TRBV5-1 to TRBJ1-2; 10 nucleotides line up with TRBD1. The V segment lost 4 bases and the J segment 8 bases; nucleotides outside the gene matches: 14. Germline lookup yields CDR1 SGHRS and CDR2 YFSETQ. The CDR3 has 16 amino acids. The CDR3, as DNA: TGCGCCAGCAGCGCCCCGGGACAGGGGAACCTGAGGGGCTACACCTTC. Its translation: CASSAPGQGNLRGYTF.

The chain is built from TRBV6-5 and TRBJ1-3; no clear D gene. The CDR3 is 14 amino acids. Looked up from germline, CDR1 is MNHEY and CDR2 is SVGAGI. V lost 8 bases, J lost 0 bases, and 11 bases lay in between. The CDR3 nucleotides read TGTGCCAGCTCCCAGTCGTTCTCTGGAAACACCATATATTTT. Its protein product is CASSQSFSGNTIYF.

The chain is built from TRBV4-1 and TRBJ1-2, with no clear D. Trimming stripped 1 base from V and 8 bases from J, with 20 bases between. Germline CDR1 and CDR2: MGHRA and YSYEKL. The CDR3 runs to 16 residues. The CDR3 here is CASSQVGNTVRRGYTF. CDR3 DNA sequence: TGCGCCAGCAGCCAAGTGGGAAACACGGTGAGGAGGGGCTACACCTTC.

CDR3: CSVEGLEASGVGTQYF. The CDR3 nucleotides read TGCAGCGTTGAAGGTTTGGAGGCTAGCGGGGTTGGGACGCAGTATTTT. V usage is TRBV29-1 and J usage is TRBJ2-3; TRBD2 matches at 9 bases. Germline V gene lookup returns CDR1 SQVTM and CDR2 ANQGSEA. This CDR3 contains 16 residues. J was trimmed by 9 bases and V by 1 base; bases with no gene match: 14.

J is TRBJ1-1 and V is TRBV6-5; maybe TRBD1 (5 bases). The CDR3 loop spans 12 amino acids. V was trimmed by 6 bases and J by 6 bases, leaving 11 bases between them. Germline V lookup: CDR1 MNHEY, CDR2 SVGAGI. The CDR3 DNA follows: TGTGCCAGCAGCCCATGGGGGGCTGAAGCTTTCTTT. This encodes CASSPWGAEAFF.

This chain links TRBV19 with TRBJ2-1, with D perhaps matching TRBD2 (7 bases). The CDR3 runs 16 residues. The ends were cut back, 2 bases at V and 5 bases at J, with 16 bases in the middle. Germline V lookup: CDR1 LNHDA, CDR2 SQIVND (reference sequence). This CDR3 is CASSIFGGLGDNEQFF. CDR3 sequence (DNA): TGTGCCAGTAGTATATTCGGGGGGCTGGGGGACAATGAGCAGTTCTTC.

The count of this clone is one. This chain connects TRBV10-2 to TRBJ2-1; no definite D call. Germline loops: CDR1 WSHSY, CDR2 SAAADI. Trimming took off 5 bases at V and 4 bases at J, with 3 bases between the two ends. The length of the CDR3 is 11 residues. The CDR3 here is CASSQYNEQFF. The DNA for the CDR3 is TGCGCCAGCAGTCAGTACAATGAGCAGTTCTTC.

The J gene is TRBJ2-7, the V gene TRBV7-2; D gene unclear. CDR3 size: 15 residues. Trimming took 5 bases from V and 1 from J, leaving 15 bases between them. Germline CDR1 reads SGHTA; CDR2 reads FQGNSA. CDR3 nucleotides: TGTGCCAGCAGCGGCCGACTTGGTTCGTCCTACGAGCAGTACTTC. It codes for CASSGRLGSSYEQYF. The variable domain in full, with the rest retrieved from reference TRBV7-2 and TRBJ2-7, is GAGVSQSPSNKVTEKGKDVELRCDPISGHTALYWYRQSLGQGLEFLIYFQGNSAPDKSGLPSDRFSAERTGGSVSTLTIQRTQQEDSAVYLCASSGRLGSSYEQYFGPGTRLTVT.

The chain is built from TRBV21-1 and TRBJ2-3; the table assigns TRBD2, which was not confirmed against the DNA. TRBV21-1 is an annotated pseudogene. This CDR3 comprises 16 residues. DNA for the CDR3: TGTGCCAGCAGCAAAGGGACCGGGAAAAGCACAGATACGCAGTATTTT. It specifies CASSKGTGKSTDTQYF.

The J gene is TRBJ2-5, the V gene TRBV19; 8 positions agree with TRBD2. This CDR3 has 17 residues. Trimming at V came to 3 bases and at J to 1 base, leaving 10 bases not matched to a gene. Germline CDR1 LNHDA, CDR2 SQIVND (reference sequence). CDR3 loop: CASSMAASGSPQETQYF. The CDR3 nucleotides are TGTGCCAGTAGTATGGCGGCCAGCGGGAGCCCCCAAGAGACCCAGTACTTC.

With respect to this clone: This sample includes further DNA sequences coding for the same CDR3. The rearrangement links TRBV9 to TRBJ2-3, with 10 positions matching TRBD1. CDR1 and CDR2 (germline): SGDLS, YYNGEE. J gave up 1 base and V 2 bases, and 1 base lay outside the gene matches. The CDR3 length is 15 residues. DNA for the CDR3: TGTGCCAGCAGCGTCGGGACAGGGGGCACAGATACGCAGTATTTT. It encodes CASSVGTGGTDTQYF. Full variable domain (rest looked up from reference TRBV9 and TRBJ2-3): DSGVTQTPKHLITATGQRVTLRCSPRSGDLSVYWYQQSLDQGLQFLIQYYNGEERAKGNILERFSAQQFPDLHSELNLSSLELGDSALYFCASSVGTGGTDTQYFGPGTRLTVL.

This chain links TRBV4-1 with TRBJ2-3; 10 bases match TRBD2. V lost 0 bases to trimming and J lost 6 bases; unmatched junction nucleotides: 3. CDR1 is MGHRA and CDR2 is YSYEKL in the germline V gene. The CDR3 spans 15 residues. The CDR3 DNA sequence: TGCGCCAGCAGCCAAGAGGGGACTAGCGTGGATACGCAGTATTTT. Its protein is CASSQEGTSVDTQYF.

The V call is TRBV19, the J call TRBJ2-1, with 10 bases aligning to TRBD2. CDR3 size: 13 residues. Germline trimming cut 3 bases from V and 8 bases from J; bases unmatched to any gene: 1. Germline values: CDR1 LNHDA, CDR2 SQIVND (reference sequence). The chain's CDR3 is CASSIGLADEQFF. Written as DNA, the CDR3 is TGTGCCAGTAGTATCGGACTAGCGGATGAGCAGTTCTTC. Drawing the rest from reference TRBV19 and TRBJ2-1, the complete variable domain is DGGITQSPKYLFRKEGQNVTLSCEQNLNHDAMYWYRQDPGQGLRLIYYSQIVNDFQKGDIAEGYSVSREKKESFPLTVTSAQKNPTAFYLCASSIGLADEQFFGPGTRLTVL.

Remarks on this clone: Other DNA sequences in this specimen translate into the identical CDR3. This chain uses TRBV6-5 with TRBJ1-2; D is unclear. The CDR3 is made up of 13 amino acids. Trimming took 2 bases from V and 2 from J, leaving 6 bases between them. Germline CDR1 MNHEY, CDR2 SVGAGI. CDR3 amino acids: CASSYDTNYGYTF. Written as DNA, the CDR3 is TGTGCCAGCAGTTACGACACGAACTATGGCTACACCTTC.

The rearrangement joins TRBV6-5 to TRBJ1-5; no reliable D call. Trimming shortened V by 5 bases and J by 3 bases, and 11 bases separated the two germline ends. The CDR3 is 14 residues long. CDR1 MNHEY and CDR2 SVGAGI come from the germline V gene. CDR3 sequence: CASSSRTYNQPQHF. The CDR3, as DNA: TGTGCCAGCAGTAGTCGGACTTACAATCAGCCCCAGCATTTT.

The rearrangement uses TRBV7-8 and TRBJ2-7; 9 bases line up with TRBD2. This CDR3 comprises 16 residues. Trimming at V came to 4 bases and at J to 4 bases, leaving 11 bases not matched to a gene. The germline V gene encodes CDR1 SGHVS and CDR2 FQNEAQ. The CDR3 region is CASSYGGSGSRYEQYF. The CDR3 nucleotides read TGTGCCAGCAGCTACGGGGGTAGCGGGAGTCGGTACGAGCAGTACTTC.

The V call is TRBV9, the J call TRBJ2-5; maybe TRBD2 (6 bases). Germline loops: CDR1 SGDLS, CDR2 YYNGEE. The V end lost 0 bases, the J end lost 5 bases, and 8 bases lay between the germline ends. The CDR3 is made up of 13 amino acids. The chain's CDR3 is CASSVEAGETQYF. CDR3 coding DNA: TGTGCCAGCAGCGTAGAGGCGGGGGAGACCCAGTACTTC.

The genes are TRBV19 and TRBJ2-5, with D hard to call. Germline lookup yields CDR1 LNHDA and CDR2 SQIVND (reference sequence). V lost 4 bases and J 4 bases, leaving 4 bases between the germline ends. This CDR3 is 11 amino acids long. This CDR3 is CASSTRETQYF. The DNA for the CDR3 is TGTGCCAGTAGTACCCGAGAGACCCAGTACTTC.